This T cell receptor (beta chain) is drawn from a study of radiotherapy plus CTLA-4 blockade in lung cancer. Study-wide background: In roughly 17% of patients, objective responses were seen; 30% to 35% had disease control. Findings and limits, study-wide: Reports identified early blood T cell clone dynamics, with interferon-beta, as the best response predictor. Clones derived from tumor TCRs expanded in blood after radiotherapy plus ipilimumab.

Comment on this clone: Its specificity is not known.

Trimming cost V 4 bases and J 5 bases, with 21 bases left between them. The CDR3 is 16 amino acids. Germline loops: CDR1 SGHRS, CDR2 YFSETQ. Patients had chemo-refractory metastatic non-small-cell lung cancer and received focal radiation plus CTLA-4 blockade that used ipilimumab. Some clones are missing from TCRdb's copy, which holds only in-frame ones; the method was immunoSEQ multiplex PCR. The table has more than 75,000 clones, around 87% seen once. Specimen: peripheral blood, collected from a patient treated with radiotherapy plus ipilimumab. The chain has TRBV5-1 and TRBJ2-5, with D possibly TRBD1 on 6 matching bases. This receptor was obtained from a human donor with non-small cell lung cancer who had stable disease on radiotherapy plus ipilimumab. The CDR3 reads CASSRQSSGVGETQYF. CDR3 nucleotide sequence: TGCGCCAGCAGCAGGCAGAGTTCAGGGGTGGGGGAGACCCAGTACTTC.